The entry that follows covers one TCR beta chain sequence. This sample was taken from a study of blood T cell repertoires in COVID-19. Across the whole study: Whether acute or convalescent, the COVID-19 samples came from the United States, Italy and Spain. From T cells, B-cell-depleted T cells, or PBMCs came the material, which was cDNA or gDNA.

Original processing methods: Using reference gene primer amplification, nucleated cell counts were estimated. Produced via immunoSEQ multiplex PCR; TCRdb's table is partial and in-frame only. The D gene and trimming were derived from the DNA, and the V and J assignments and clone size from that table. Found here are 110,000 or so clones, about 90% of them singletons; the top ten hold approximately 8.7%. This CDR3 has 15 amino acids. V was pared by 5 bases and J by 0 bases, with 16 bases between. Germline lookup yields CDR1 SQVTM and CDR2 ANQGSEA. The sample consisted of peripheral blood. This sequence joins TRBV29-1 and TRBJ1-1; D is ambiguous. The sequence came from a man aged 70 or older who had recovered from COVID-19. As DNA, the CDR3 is TGCAGCGTTCTTAAACAGCAAACAATGAACACTGAAGCTTTCTTT. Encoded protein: CSVLKQQTMNTEAFF.